The 6 T cell receptor beta chains below were found in one sample sequenced in a study of regulatory T cells in long-lasting Graves disease. Investigators prepared the TCR beta libraries by applying iRepertoire HTBI primers and Arm-PCR of CDR3 regions. TCRdb reanalysed the multiplex PCR reads using MiXCR and keeps one entry per CDR3 protein. The table lists 450,000 to 600,000 distinct CDR3 sequences, approximately 13% of them singletons, with 10% in the top ten. Time point specified: newly diagnosed GD, antithyroid drugs for less than 3 months. RNA from PBMCs was the source of the TCR library. These records were also assigned to another study, of T cells in Graves' hyperthyroidism and ophthalmopathy.

The sequencing here drew on peripheral blood mononuclear cells (PBMCs), taken at new diagnosis, from a patient treated with antithyroid drugs. The origin of the receptors is a man aged 25-45 years with Graves disease.

This clonotype was seen repeatedly, ten times or more. The V gene is TRBV20-1, the J gene TRBJ2-1, with D unresolved. CDR3 length: 13 amino acids. CDR1 DFQATT and CDR2 SNEGSKA come from the germline V gene (reference sequence). The CDR3 bases are TGCAGGGGGAAGTCGGTACCCGGCAATGAGCAGTTCTTC. It codes for CRGKSVPGNEQFF.

This sequence joins TRBV7-9 and TRBJ2-1, with 13 bases aligning to TRBD2. The CDR3 is 16 amino acids. The V gene's germline CDR1 is SEHNR and CDR2 FQNEAQ (reference sequence). After removal of 2 bases from V and 6 bases from J, the junction contained 4 bases not matched to a gene. In nucleotides, the CDR3 is TGTGCCAGCAGCTTACGGACTAGCGGGAGTGTCAATGAGCAGTTCTTC. Its protein is CASSLRTSGSVNEQFF.

This clonotype was seen ten or more times. The rearrangement joins TRBV25-1 to TRBJ1-2; D is possibly TRBD1 (6 bases). CDR1 is MGHDK and CDR2 is SYGVNS in the germline V gene. The CDR3 extends over 15 amino acids. With 3 bases removed from V and 5 bases from J, the gap between germline ends came to 16 bases. The CDR3 nucleotides read TGTGCCAGCAGTGATAGGCAGGCCGGACAGTATGGCTACACCTTC. Protein product: CASSDRQAGQYGYTF.

This clonotype occurred a few times. The junction departs from the called germline gene at one end, perhaps through a read error. The genes are TRBV5-1 and TRBJ1-2, with D perhaps TRBD1 (5 bases). Germline CDR1 is SGHRS and CDR2 is YFSETQ. This CDR3 has 14 residues. In DNA, the CDR3 is TGTGCCAGCAGCCGGTCGGGGGATGGATATGGCTACACCTTC. Residues: CASSRSGDGYGYTF.

A few counts support this clonotype. The chain joins TRBV6-1 to TRBJ1-6, with a weak D call TRBD1 (6 bases). V was clipped by 6 bases and J by 7 bases, with 16 bases between them. CDR1 and CDR2 (germline): MNHNS, SASEGT. The CDR3 extends over 15 amino acids. The CDR3 bases are TGTGCCAGCAGCCCTAAGGGGGGCGCGAATTCACCCCTCCACTTT. It specifies CASSPKGGANSPLHF.

At least ten counts were recorded for this clonotype. This rearrangement joins TRBV2 to TRBJ2-7, with 13 positions matching TRBD2. V gave up 11 bases and J gave up 5 bases; unmatched junction bases: 6. The germline CDR1 and CDR2 sequences are SNHLY and FYNNEI. The CDR3 is 13 amino acids. CDR3 sequence: CAEGTSGIDEQYF. For the CDR3, the DNA is TGTGCCGAGGGGACTAGCGGGATCGACGAGCAGTACTTC. Full variable domain (outside the CDR3, taken from reference TRBV2 and TRBJ2-7): EPEVTQTPSHQVTQMGQEVILRCVPISNHLYFYWYRQILGQKVEFLVSFYNNEISEKSEIFDDQFSVERPDGSNFTLKIRSTKLEDSAMYFCAEGTSGIDEQYFGPGTRLTVT.